Presented here are 6 T cell receptor beta chains from one specimen sequenced in a study of OX40 agonist ivuxolimab in advanced cancers. The method was immunoSEQ multiplex PCR; TCRdb's version includes in-frame clones alone and lacks a portion of them. The table lists approximately 19,000 clones, approximately 90% of them singletons. The sample was CD4+ or CD8+ T cells sorted from blood, taken in a trial of the OX40 agonist ivuxolimab. These receptors were collected from an adult with an advanced solid tumor such as melanoma, head and neck, liver or kidney cancer.

The chain joins TRBV4-2 to TRBJ2-7; 7 bases line up with TRBD1. Germline-derived CDR1 and CDR2 are LGHNA and YNFKEQ. The V segment lost 4 bases and the J segment 3 bases; nucleotides outside the gene matches: 0. This CDR3 region has 12 residues. DNA for the CDR3: TGTGCCAGCAGCCGGGACAGCTACGAGCAGTACTTC. It codes for CASSRDSYEQYF.

The chain has TRBV11-2 and TRBJ1-1; D gene uncertain. The germline CDR1 and CDR2 sequences are SGHAT and FQNNGV. Trimming took off 8 bases at V and 7 bases at J, with 20 bases between the two ends. The CDR3 extends over 14 amino acids. CDR3 coding DNA: TGTGCCAGCGGAGCAAAGTACAGTACCTTTGAAGCTTTCTTT. The encoded protein is CASGAKYSTFEAFF.

The CDR3 region is CASSVTGTGSYEQYF. As DNA, the CDR3 is TGCGCCAGCAGCGTCACCGGGACAGGTTCGTACGAGCAGTACTTC. The gene calls are TRBV4-1 and TRBJ2-7, with 8 bases identical to TRBD1. V gave up 5 bases and J gave up 4 bases; unmatched junction bases: 10. Per germline, CDR1 MGHRA and CDR2 YSYEKL. This CDR3 comprises 15 residues.

V is TRBV5-5 and J is TRBJ1-5, with a tentative D call TRBD1 (5 bases). The ends were cut back, 1 base at V and 2 bases at J, with 10 bases in the middle. The V gene's germline CDR1 is SGHKS and CDR2 YYEKEE (reference sequence). This CDR3 is 15 amino acids long. CDR3 residues: CASSLRGSGNQPQHF. DNA for the CDR3: TGTGCCAGCAGCTTGCGGGGGAGTGGCAATCAGCCCCAGCATTTT.

V is TRBV23-1 and J is TRBJ1-5; possibly TRBD1 for D (6 bases). TRBV23-1 is an ORF; its function is uncertain. This CDR3 has 17 amino acids. V gave up 2 bases and J gave up 4 bases, with 18 bases separating them. Written as DNA, the CDR3 is TGCGCCAGCAGTCAACTCCTGTGGGGGCAATGGAATCAGCCCCAGCATTTT. Amino acid sequence: CASSQLLWGQWNQPQHF.

Details on this clone: Other DNA sequences in this specimen translate into the identical CDR3. This chain connects TRBV13 to TRBJ1-2; 8 bases line up with TRBD1. V trimming: 7 bases; J trimming: 6 bases; junction bases outside the gene matches: 16. This CDR3 comprises 16 residues. Germline V CDR1 and CDR2: PRHDT, FYEKMQ (reference sequence). DNA for the CDR3: TGTGCCAGCATCGACGCAAACAGGGGGACGTATGATGGCTACACCTTC. It codes for CASIDANRGTYDGYTF.